This T cell receptor beta chain was documented in a study of OX40 agonist ivuxolimab in advanced cancers. About the full investigation: Ivuxolimab was an agonistic, fully human IgG2 monoclonal antibody directed against OX40 (CD134), a costimulatory receptor. Intravenous ivuxolimab was administered to patients every 2 weeks at six dose levels: 0.01, 0.1, 0.3, 1.5, 3 and 10 mg/kg. Of the approximately 50 patients in dose escalation, some 20 had hepatocellular carcinoma, approximately 15 had melanoma, 9 had renal cell carcinoma and 9 had head and neck cancer. In the dose-escalation cohort, roughly 80% of patients were male, and the mean age was around 60 years, with a range of about 23 to 85. Patients were allowed to have had prior anti-PD-1, anti-PD-L1 or anti-CTLA-4 therapy, and 40% of the dose-escalation patients had been treated with checkpoint inhibitors. Partial responses occurred in three dose-escalation patients, of whom one had hepatocellular carcinoma and two had cutaneous melanoma. The point of sequencing TCRbeta in the periphery was to test whether ivuxolimab changed TCR sequence diversity and drove clonal T-cell expansion. The monotherapy dose-escalation portion (N ≈ 56 patients) of the phase I ivuxolimab trial is reported in the paper.

To sequence the TCRbeta CDR3 region, genomic DNA was isolated from the sorted cells. The immunoSEQ Assay was used to sequence the TCRbeta CDR3 regions. The table was pulled from immuneACCESS by TCRdb, which kept in-frame rearrangements only. Such tables lose some clones; where checked, under half of the loss comes from unresolved V genes, and the rest has no known cause. The sample has over 90,000 clones on record, roughly 90% of them singletons. The top ten hold roughly 0.16% of the sample. The paper as a whole reports these results and caveats: Low levels of normalized T-cell clonal expansion were also shown by some nonresponding patients. Which antigens the clonally expanded peripheral T cells were specific for was not determined. In partial responders in the 0.1-3.0 mg/kg groups, normalized peripheral clonal expansion was found to be among the lowest, especially among CD8+ T cells. After ivuxolimab, CD8+ T cells had more expanded clones than CD4+ T cells on average. At doses of 0.1 to 3.0 mg/kg, clonal expansion of both CD4+ and CD8+ blood T cells was observed from baseline to week 6.

About this clone itself: Its antigen remains undetermined. Base qualities are missing; no much larger clone stands one base away.

The trial excluded patients who had a history of autoimmune disease or were on systemic immunosuppression. Peripheral blood for TCR sequencing was drawn from every dose cohort at baseline, at cycle 4 day 1 and at cycle 7 day 1. Samples came from an open-label, multicenter, first-in-human phase I dose-escalation trial of ivuxolimab. Adults with locally advanced or metastatic melanoma, renal cell carcinoma, hepatocellular carcinoma or head and neck squamous cell carcinoma were enrolled in the trial. Before TCR sequencing, CD4+ T cells and CD8+ T cells from peripheral blood were sorted into separate populations. The V and J ends are trimmed by 3 bases and 8 bases, leaving 14 bases between them. Including cysteine and phenylalanine, the CDR3 has 14 amino acids. Only the CDR3 DNA stays, 42 bases, in frame from base 1. From a lookup of the germline V gene, CDR1 and CDR2 are SGHTA and FQGTGA.

The input for sequencing was CD4+ or CD8+ T cells sorted from blood, taken in a trial of the OX40 agonist ivuxolimab. Recombination joined TRBV7-3 with TRBJ2-1, with a tentative D gene TRBD2 over 5 matching bases. This clonotype originated in an adult with an advanced solid tumor such as melanoma, head and neck, liver or kidney cancer. The DNA sequence is as follows: TGTGCCAGCAGCTTGGTGTCCGGGGATGATGAGCAGTTCTTC. Its translation is CASSLVSGDDEQFF.